This note documents a single T cell receptor (beta chain) sequence. Its specificity is unknown. The V gene lost 2 bases and the J gene lost 1 base, with 12 bases spanning the gap. The CDR3 is made up of 15 amino acids. Germline V CDR1 and CDR2: WNHNN, SYGVQD (reference sequence). There were TCR beta CDR3 regions amplified from RNA transcripts. Initially, a first-round RT-PCR of the TCR CDR3 employed the HTBI primer set. In TCRdb, the multiplex PCR reads were re-called with MiXCR into one record per CDR3 protein. Of roughly 710,000 distinct CDR3 sequences in the sample, 30% to 40% were seen once. This sample is drawn from a study of T cells in Graves' hyperthyroidism and ophthalmopathy. Notes on the study in general: Blood shared most expanded thyroid clonotypes above 0.001.

V usage is TRBV10-1 and J usage is TRBJ2-7; tentatively, D is TRBD1 (6 bases). The clonotype was recovered from a woman aged 40 to 49 with Graves' hyperthyroidism. The sample comprised blood. The CDR3 spells CASSETRQDSYEQYF. The CDR3 DNA is TGCGCCAGCAGTGAGACAAGACAGGATTCCTACGAGCAGTACTTC.